The entry below gives a single T cell receptor beta chain sequence along with its context. The sample is drawn from a study of neurological immune-mediated disorders. TCRdb reprocessed the 5' RACE reads with MiXCR, giving one entry per CDR3 protein. This table has 65,000 to 95,000 distinct CDR3 sequences, about 5.6% appearing once. The time point denotes: longitudinal time-point 2. The material sequenced was PBMCs. The clonotype was recovered from a woman aged 60-75 years with multiple sclerosis.

The CDR3 loop is CATSSPPGQGNTEAFF. As DNA, the CDR3 is TGTGCCACCAGCAGCCCGCCGGGACAGGGGAACACTGAAGCTTTCTTT. The rearrangement links TRBV15 to TRBJ1-1; TRBD1 agrees at 9 bases. Germline CDR1 LNHNV, CDR2 YYDKDF (reference sequence). This CDR3 spans 16 amino acids. The V and J ends lost 3 bases and 1 base, in that order; junction bases with no gene match: 6.